Listed here are 28 T cell receptor beta chains from one sample, sequenced in a study of blood T cell repertoires in COVID-19 (dated by TCRdb to 2020 to 2022). Library prep was done by the immunoSEQ multiplex PCR assay. TCRdb took this table from immuneACCESS and kept in-frame rearrangements with V and J called. Such tables lack part of the clones; where checked against another copy, unresolved V genes explain under half of the gap, and the rest is unexplained. The sample yields approximately 150,000 clones; around 90% were counted once. The top ten hold roughly 1.6% of the sample. The sequencing sample was made of peripheral blood. The receptors come from a woman between 45 and 60 years old with acute or convalescent COVID-19.

The chain couples TRBV7-8 to TRBJ1-3, with 7 nucleotides matching TRBD1. The CDR3 sequence is 14 residues long. The germline V gene encodes CDR1 SGHVS and CDR2 FQNEAQ. With V trimmed by 5 bases and J by 6 bases, 7 bases remained unmatched. DNA for the CDR3: TGTGCCAGCAGCAAGGACAGGAGGGTAAACACCATATATTTT. It encodes CASSKDRRVNTIYF.

Here the CDR3 reads CSVEDRRGRNNEQFF. In nucleotides, the CDR3 is TGCAGCGTTGAAGATAGGCGGGGGCGGAACAATGAGCAGTTCTTC. The rearrangement joins TRBV29-1 to TRBJ2-1; perhaps TRBD2 as D (7 bases). This CDR3 contains 15 residues. Germline-derived CDR1 and CDR2 are SQVTM and ANQGSEA. V dropped 0 bases and J dropped 5 bases, with 14 bases sitting between them.

This sequence joins TRBV30 and TRBJ1-5, with D maybe TRBD1 (6 bases). Germline V CDR1 and CDR2: GTSNPN, SVGIG (reference sequence). The CDR3 totals 15 residues. The V and J ends lost 6 bases and 6 bases respectively, with 21 bases between them. DNA of the CDR3: TGTGCCTGCTCTCCGGGACATGGCACGGGTCAGCCCCAGCATTTT. Amino acid sequence: CACSPGHGTGQPQHF.

The rearrangement links TRBV7-3 to TRBJ2-4, with TRBD2 as a possible D gene (6 bases). Germline CDR1 SGHTA, CDR2 FQGTGA. This CDR3 region has 14 residues. With 1 base removed from V and 8 bases from J, the gap between germline ends came to 12 bases. DNA for the CDR3: TGTGCCAGCAGCTTAAACCCCGGAGGGGACATTCAGTACTTC. Its protein is CASSLNPGGDIQYF.

The CDR3 DNA reads TGTGCCAGCAACCCGGGACAGTATAGCAATCAGCCCCAGCATTTT. It encodes CASNPGQYSNQPQHF. V and J are TRBV6-6 and TRBJ1-5, with TRBD1 identical over 7 bases. This CDR3 contains 15 residues. Germline V CDR1 and CDR2: MNHNY, SVGAGI (reference sequence). V lost 7 bases to trimming and J lost 0 bases; unmatched junction nucleotides: 6.

The chain links TRBV7-8 to TRBJ2-2; 9 bases align to TRBD2. This CDR3 region has 16 residues. CDR1 and CDR2 (germline): SGHVS, FQNEAQ. V shed 3 bases and J 4 bases; nucleotides not matched to a gene: 6. CDR3 sequence reads: CASSFQAGGTTGELFF. In DNA form, the CDR3 reads TGTGCCAGCAGCTTCCAAGCGGGGGGAACCACCGGGGAGCTGTTTTTT.

The chain employs TRBV6-5 and TRBJ2-2; 7 nucleotides agree with TRBD2. V lost 5 bases to trimming and J lost 2 bases; unmatched junction nucleotides: 2. The CDR3 loop spans 14 amino acids. Per the germline V gene, CDR1 is MNHEY and CDR2 is SVGAGI. The CDR3 reads CASSMTSNTGELFF. In DNA, the CDR3 is TGTGCCAGCAGTATGACTAGCAACACCGGGGAGCTGTTTTTT.

The chain is built from TRBV9 and TRBJ1-1; 7 nucleotides agree with TRBD1. In germline, CDR1 is SGDLS, CDR2 YYNGEE. The V segment lost 3 bases and the J segment 1 base; nucleotides outside the gene matches: 6. The CDR3 runs to 15 residues. CDR3 amino acids: CASSAKGGTNTEAFF. The DNA of the CDR3 is TGTGCCAGCAGCGCAAAAGGGGGCACGAACACTGAAGCTTTCTTT. The full variable domain, completed using reference TRBV9 and TRBJ1-1, is DSGVTQTPKHLITATGQRVTLRCSPRSGDLSVYWYQQSLDQGLQFLIQYYNGEERAKGNILERFSAQQFPDLHSELNLSSLELGDSALYFCASSAKGGTNTEAFFGQGTRLTVV.

The chain carries TRBV6-5 and TRBJ1-1, with TRBD1 matching over 9 bases. Trimming cost V 6 bases and J 1 base; bases outside gene matches: 6. Germline CDR1 and CDR2: MNHEY and SVGAGI. The CDR3 is 15 residues long. The CDR3: CASRSTGGRNTEAFF. The CDR3, as DNA: TGTGCCAGCAGATCGACAGGGGGGAGGAACACTGAAGCTTTCTTT.

V is TRBV2 and J is TRBJ1-5, with D unresolved. Germline V lookup: CDR1 SNHLY, CDR2 FYNNEI. The germline V and J ends were trimmed by 5 bases and 0 bases, with 11 bases remaining between them. CDR3 length equals 15 residues. The CDR3 spells CASSFSLDSNQPQHF. The CDR3 DNA reads as TGTGCCAGCAGTTTCTCGCTAGATAGCAATCAGCCCCAGCATTTT.

The chain uses TRBV5-4 and TRBJ2-1; tentative D call: TRBD1 (5 bases). This CDR3 region has 14 residues. V lost 4 bases and J lost 5, with 13 bases in between. Germline values: CDR1 SGHNT, CDR2 YYREEE (reference sequence). DNA for the CDR3: TGTGCCAGCAGCCCCCCCAGGGCGGACAATGAGCAGTTCTTC. Its protein is CASSPPRADNEQFF.

The J gene is TRBJ1-6, the V gene TRBV5-6; D is perhaps TRBD1 (6 bases). From germline, CDR1 is SGHDT and CDR2 YYEEEE. V was shortened by 4 bases and J by 2 bases, with 13 bases between the two germline ends. The CDR3 contains 16 residues. The CDR3 coding sequence is TGTGCCAGCAGCGGCCCCAGGGGTGCCTATAATTCACCCCTCCACTTT. Translating gives CASSGPRGAYNSPLHF.

This chain joins TRBV7-9 and TRBJ2-7, with D uncertain. The V and J ends lost 2 bases and 0 bases respectively, with 5 bases between them. The CDR3 sequence is 13 residues long. Germline loops: CDR1 SEHNR, CDR2 FQNEAQ (reference sequence). The CDR3 DNA sequence: TGTGCCAGCAGCTTAACCTACTCCTACGAGCAGTACTTC. Residues: CASSLTYSYEQYF. Based on the CDR3 plus reference TRBV7-9 and TRBJ2-7, the full variable domain is DTGVSQNPRHKITKRGQNVTFRCDPISEHNRLYWYRQTLGQGPEFLTYFQNEAQLEKSRLLSDRFSAERPKGSFSTLEIQRTEQGDSAMYLCASSLTYSYEQYFGPGTRLTVT.

The chain combines TRBV9 with TRBJ2-7, with 7 nucleotides matching TRBD1. Germline-derived CDR1 and CDR2 are SGDLS and YYNGEE. There are 14 residues in the CDR3. V was clipped by 4 bases and J by 2 bases; unmatched bases: 6. The CDR3 spells CASSSRDSTYEQYF. For the CDR3, the DNA is TGTGCCAGCAGCTCGAGGGACAGTACCTACGAGCAGTACTTC.

The chain employs TRBV28 and TRBJ2-7, with D perhaps matching TRBD2 (6 bases). CDR3 length equals 15 residues. CDR1 is MDHEN and CDR2 is SYDVKM in the germline V gene. Trimming took off 3 bases at V and 2 bases at J, with 14 bases between the two ends. In nucleotides, the CDR3 is TGTGCCAGCAGTTTTGGGGCGGGGCGGACCTACGAGCAGTACTTC. Its translation is CASSFGAGRTYEQYF.

V usage is TRBV28 and J usage is TRBJ2-5, with D possibly matching TRBD1 (6 bases). This CDR3 is built from 17 residues. V lost 5 bases and J lost 3, with 22 bases in between. Germline lookup yields CDR1 MDHEN and CDR2 SYDVKM. The CDR3 bases are TGTGCCAGCAGTAAGGGCAGGGGTATAACGACCGAAGAGACCCAGTACTTC. It codes for CASSKGRGITTEETQYF.

V and J are TRBV27 and TRBJ1-4; the match to TRBD1 covers 8 bases. From germline, CDR1 is MNHEY and CDR2 SMNVEV (reference sequence). The V segment lost 7 bases and the J segment 5 bases; nucleotides outside the gene matches: 6. The CDR3 loop spans 14 amino acids. The CDR3 DNA is TGTGCCAGCACCCGGACAGGGCCGAATGAAAAACTGTTTTTT. It codes for CASTRTGPNEKLFF.

CDR3 DNA: TGTGCCAGCAGCCCTGGGGGGGGTTATGAAAAACTGTTTTTT. This codes for CASSPGGGYEKLFF. The rearrangement links TRBV25-1 to TRBJ1-4; a possible D gene is TRBD1 (5 bases). The CDR3 is 14 amino acids. The germline V gene has CDR1 MGHDK and CDR2 SYGVNS. V was trimmed by 6 bases and J by 6 bases, leaving 14 bases between them.

The V call is TRBV3-1 (or the pseudogene TRBV3-2), the J call TRBJ1-4, with D perhaps matching TRBD1 (5 bases). Germline lookup yields CDR1 LGHDT and CDR2 YNNKEL (reference sequence). The CDR3 is 18 residues long. The ends were cut back, 4 bases at V and 0 bases at J, with 18 bases in the middle. The CDR3 bases are TGTGCCAGCAGCCCTGGCCCGGGACTTCAGACAACTAATGAAAAACTGTTTTTT. As protein: CASSPGPGLQTTNEKLFF.

This clone is a singleton in its sample. The CDR3 loop is CASTGRRNTGELFF. For the CDR3, the DNA is TGTGCCAGTACGGGTCGTAGGAACACCGGGGAGCTGTTTTTT. V gene TRBV19 combines with J gene TRBJ2-2; D gene uncertain. Germline-derived CDR1 and CDR2 are LNHDA and SQIVND (reference sequence). This CDR3 contains 14 residues. The germline V and J ends were trimmed by 7 bases and 1 base, with 10 bases remaining between them.

This sequence joins TRBV9 and TRBJ1-2; TRBD1 agrees at 11 bases. Germline loops: CDR1 SGDLS, CDR2 YYNGEE. The CDR3 spans 14 residues. V dropped 3 bases and J dropped 7; count of bases not matched to a gene: 5. The CDR3 protein is CASSARGQGAGYTF. The CDR3 nucleotides read TGTGCCAGCAGCGCTCGTGGACAGGGGGCTGGCTACACCTTC.

The rearrangement uses TRBV6-5 and TRBJ1-4, with D possibly being TRBD1 (6 bases). The CDR3 extends over 15 amino acids. Germline V CDR1 and CDR2: MNHEY, SVGAGI. V shed 0 bases and J shed 7 bases, with 12 bases lying between them. The CDR3 region is CASSYSGIRGEKLFF. In DNA form, the CDR3 reads TGTGCCAGCAGTTACTCGGGGATCAGGGGTGAAAAACTGTTTTTT.

The chain combines TRBV5-1 with TRBJ2-1, with a possible D match to TRBD2 (6 bases). V was trimmed by 6 bases and J by 0 bases, leaving 13 bases between them. CDR1 and CDR2 from the germline V gene are SGHRS and YFSETQ. This CDR3 has 15 amino acids. CDR3 in amino acids: CASTSLGGSYNEQFF. CDR3 coding DNA: TGCGCCAGCACCTCGCTGGGGGGCTCCTACAATGAGCAGTTCTTC.

This chain links TRBV3-1 (or the pseudogene TRBV3-2) with TRBJ2-6, with D uncertain. Germline V gives CDR1 LGHDT, CDR2 YNNKEL (reference sequence). The CDR3 consists of 17 residues. Between the trimmed V and J ends, which lost 5 bases and 0 bases, there was a span of 14 bases. The chain's CDR3 is CASSSRHPASGANVLTF. The CDR3 DNA sequence: TGTGCCAGCAGCTCCAGACACCCGGCCTCTGGGGCCAACGTCCTGACTTTC.

The CDR3 loop reads CASSLLAGTDTQYF. For the CDR3, the DNA is TGTGCCAGCAGCTTACTAGCGGGCACAGATACGCAGTATTTT. V usage is TRBV5-8 and J usage is TRBJ2-3; TRBD2 matches 8 bases. CDR1 is SGHTS and CDR2 is YDEGEE in the germline V gene. The CDR3 runs to 14 residues. J gave up 1 base and V 2 bases, and 0 bases lay outside the gene matches.

The chain has TRBV25-1 and TRBJ1-2; 10 bases are shared with TRBD1. The CDR3 has 14 residues. The junction had 4 bases not matched to a gene; V was cut back by 2 bases and J by 7 bases. Looked up from germline, CDR1 is MGHDK and CDR2 is SYGVNS. CDR3 residues: CASSEPGQGFGYTF. The CDR3 DNA reads TGTGCCAGCAGTGAACCGGGACAGGGGTTTGGCTACACCTTC.

The chain couples TRBV9 to TRBJ2-1, with TRBD2 matching over 11 bases. This CDR3 is built from 16 residues. In germline, CDR1 is SGDLS, CDR2 YYNGEE. J gave up 10 bases and V 4 bases, and 13 bases lay outside the gene matches. The CDR3 DNA sequence: TGTGCCAGCAGCCCTCAAGGTAGCGGGGGGGCAGAAGAGCAGTTCTTC. Translated, it gives CASSPQGSGGAEEQFF.

The rearrangement joins TRBV14 to TRBJ2-7, with 8 bases fitting TRBD2. Unmatched junction bases numbered 6, after V lost 1 base and J lost 7 bases. CDR1 is SGHDN, CDR2 FVKESK, per germline. The CDR3 totals 14 residues. This chain's CDR3 is CASSQVVLAGEQYF. As DNA, the CDR3 is TGTGCCAGCAGCCAAGTAGTGCTAGCGGGTGAGCAGTACTTC.